The source of this T cell receptor beta chain is a study of naive and memory T cell subsets (dated by TCRdb to 2015 to 2018). In terms of the full investigation: Sorted naive and memory T cell subsets from peripheral blood were analyzed in the study using a UMI-based, open-source pipeline for TCR alpha and beta sequencing. Complete agreement was observed between the functional CMV T cell responses and the IgG serology results. RNA was DNase-treated and reverse transcribed with TCR constant-region primers, mostly using SuperScript III. The paper as a whole reports these results and caveats: Gini index rose and Shannon and inverse Simpson diversity fell from naive through CM, EM and EMRA in both CD4 and CD8 cells. Single alpha or beta chain sequences, rather than paired alpha/beta receptors, were used to define clonotypes. TCR abundance followed a power law with an exponent that was different for naive and memory subsets but consistent across the three individuals. RNA-based TCR counts may be influenced by expression changes linked to T cell activation and differentiation. Once error correction was done, more than 90% of naive TCR sequences showed up just once, which made the naive abundance distributions much steeper than those of the memory subsets. The repertoire findings for the naive and memory subsets could not be validated against a ground truth because none was available.

From the second PCR step on, the TCR alpha and beta chain libraries were amplified in separate reactions. CMV status of each donor was established by measuring IFNgamma production from CD4+ T cells after fresh PBMCs were stimulated overnight with CMV viral lysate. CD4 T cells were positively selected using Miltenyi beads, after which CD8 T cells were positively selected from the CD4-negative fraction. After staining for CD3, CD4, CD8, CD45RA, CD27 and a live/dead dye, cells were sorted on a BD Aria II into four subsets based on CD45RA and CD27. Blood was obtained from a few healthy volunteers, and the blood from each volunteer was fractionated into CD4 and CD8 T cells and subsequently into four differentiation subsets. Approximately 110 ml of peripheral blood was taken from each donor, and PBMC were separated by density-gradient centrifugation on Ficoll-Paque PLUS. The sorted cells were lysed in RLT buffer, after which RNA was extracted using a Qiagen RNeasy kit and kept at -80 degrees C.

To prepare the library, UMI-ligation and nested PCR was applied. The beta constant-region primer consisted of an equimolar mixture of two oligonucleotides that together covered TRBC1 and TRBC2. Four rounds of PCR, combining the SP2 primer with nested alpha and beta constant-region primers, were used to amplify the ligated cDNA. A single-stranded oligonucleotide containing the SP2 primer and a 12-nucleotide UMI was joined to the 3' end of the cDNA by T4 RNA ligase 1. The ligation reaction was kept at 16 degrees C for roughly 18-24 hours. To avoid over-amplification, PCR2 was usually performed as a SYBR Green qPCR and halted once a predetermined threshold was reached. Every purification after the first one was done using Agencourt AMPure XP magnetic beads. Libraries were quantified by Qubit and checked on a TapeStation, with a main peak expected near 650 bp. Sequencing of the pooled libraries was done on an Illumina MiSeq using v2 2x251 paired-end kits, which typically yielded roughly 0.95-2.1 million reads per sample. Libraries were pooled at around 4 nM per sample, and 5-7% PhiX was added to improve cluster recognition. The published analysis was carried out like this. V and J genes were assigned to Demultiplexor-processed FASTQ reads by Decombinator through tag matching, with a single base-pair mismatch being allowed. Collapsinator relied on UMIs to fix sequencing errors as well as frequency errors caused by PCR heterogeneity. CDR3Translator translated TCRs and extracted CDR3s from the conserved cysteine to the FGXG phenylalanine, flagging non-productive sequences. Gini, Shannon entropy and inverse Simpson indices were calculated on repertoires that had been subsampled to equal numbers of UMI-defined TCRs. Within the linear range, a power law was fitted to clonotype abundance distributions using maximum likelihood. Similar UMI counts, unique TCR numbers and clonal distributions were obtained with the pipeline and with MIGEC on one naive CD8 sample. A set of roughly 7,000 CMV-associated CDR3 sequences, compiled from VDJdb and a published dataset, was used to search the repertoires. The public reads were reanalyzed by TCRdb: fastp trimming at Q25, MiXCR alignment, in-frame beta chains only. Duplicate CDR3 protein sequences are folded into a single record with the most common DNA and genes. In this record, the V and J calls reflect TCRdb's handling and not the investigators' own analysis. Across this sample there are about 120,000 distinct CDR3 sequences, with roughly 32% seen only once. The leading ten clones occupy approximately 0.88% of the sample.

A remark on this clonotype: Its recognized antigen is unknown. No quality values exist for individual bases; no much larger clone is one base distant.

Taken from cysteine to phenylalanine, the CDR3 has 13 residues. CDR3 DNA is the only sequence kept; it has 39 bases, read in frame from the first base. CDR1 is given as SGHDN and CDR2 as FVKESK, both from the germline V gene. The junction shows trimming of 7 bases on V and 6 bases on J, and the gene matches do not reach 5 bases of it. The sequence came from a human donor in good health. The sample was central memory CD4+ T cells from blood. The cell subset or site tag for this specimen amounts to: central memory, CD45RA- CD27+. Rearrangement joined TRBV14 to TRBJ2-1; 8 bases in between match TRBD2. The CDR3 in this case is CASTRLASNEQFF. The DNA is as follows: TGTGCCAGCACCCGACTAGCGAGCAATGAGCAGTTCTTC.